Listed below are T cell receptor beta chains from one sample, sequenced in a study of cytomegalovirus exposure and HLA in healthy donors. Clones were read by immunoSEQ multiplex PCR, and TCRdb kept only the in-frame ones, dropping some. There are roughly 100,000 clones in the sample; around 73% occur only once, and under 4.5% lies in the top ten. The sequenced material came from PBMCs. Source of these receptors: a man aged 35 to 55 in good health and CMV-seronegative. The CDR3 runs from the conserved cysteine through the conserved F or W. Each record gives: CDR3 protein, CDR3 DNA, V gene, clone size, D gene, J gene. A D gene is named only where the DNA matches it firmly. Part of the rows lack a size; the others show once, few, many or a class for expanded clones.

CASSYPGWGGAFF,TGTGCCAGCAGTTACCCGGGTTGGGGAGGCGCTTTCTTT,TRBV6-5,.,.,TRBJ1-1
CASSFCGGRLCYGYTF,TGTGCCAGCAGCTTTTGTGGGGGGAGGCTCTGCTATGGCTACACCTTC,TRBV7-9,.,.,TRBJ1-2
CASSQDSGGGRDEQFF,TGCGCCAGCAGCCAAGATTCCGGGGGGGGCCGCGATGAGCAGTTCTTC,TRBV4-3,.,TRBD2,TRBJ2-1
CASSYLQGYEQYF,TGTGCCAGCAGTTACCTTCAGGGATACGAGCAGTACTTC,TRBV6-5,.,.,TRBJ2-7
CASSARQGARGQETQYF,TGTGCCAGCAGCGCGCGACAGGGGGCAAGAGGCCAAGAGACCCAGTACTTC,TRBV11-2,.,TRBD1,TRBJ2-5
CASSPIGVLNEKLFF,TGTGCCAGCTCACCAATCGGGGTGCTAAATGAAAAACTGTTTTTT,TRBV18,.,.,TRBJ1-4
CAISGATGMNTEAFF,TGTGCCATCAGTGGCGCTACAGGGATGAACACTGAAGCTTTCTTT,TRBV10-3,.,.,TRBJ1-1
CAISGGYSGVEEKLFF,TGTGCCATCAGTGGGGGCTATTCTGGGGTGGAGGAAAAACTGTTTTTT,TRBV10-3,.,.,TRBJ1-4
CASSGTENSPLHF,TGTGCCAGCAGCGGGACAGAAAATTCACCCCTCCACTTT,TRBV2,.,TRBD1,TRBJ1-6
CASSQGRAYGYTF,TGTGCCAGCAGCCAAGGCAGGGCCTATGGCTACACCTTC,TRBV14,few,.,TRBJ1-2
CASSFGGLAGGGMTQYF,TGTGCCAGCAGCTTCGGAGGACTAGCGGGGGGGGGTATGACGCAGTATTTT,TRBV5-4,few,TRBD2,TRBJ2-3
CASSLANPQGVEAFF,TGCGCCAGCAGCTTGGCGAATCCCCAGGGTGTAGAAGCTTTCTTT,TRBV5-1,.,.,TRBJ1-1
CASSQEDGGFEKLFF,TGTGCCAGCAGCCAAGAGGATGGAGGGTTCGAAAAACTGTTTTTT,TRBV4-2,few,.,TRBJ1-4
CASSIRTFYEQYF,TGTGCCAGTAGTATAAGGACATTCTACGAGCAGTACTTC,TRBV19,.,.,TRBJ2-7
CASSQAGLAGGKYQETQYF,TGTGCCAGCAGCCAAGCCGGACTAGCGGGGGGGAAGTACCAAGAGACCCAGTACTTC,TRBV4-2,.,TRBD2,TRBJ2-5
CASSLNRGTYNEQFF,TGTGCCAGCAGCCTAAACAGGGGGACCTACAATGAGCAGTTCTTC,TRBV7-3,.,TRBD1,TRBJ2-1
CASSFGHGDGYTF,TGTGCCAGCAGCTTTGGTCACGGGGATGGCTACACCTTC,TRBV5-6,few,.,TRBJ1-2
CASSSRVYQPQHF,TGTGCCAGCAGTTCGAGGGTTTATCAGCCCCAGCATTTT,TRBV27,.,.,TRBJ1-5
CASSLVVVAVSGANVLTF,TGTGCCAGCAGCTTGGTGGTAGTCGCCGTTTCTGGGGCCAACGTCCTGACTTTC,TRBV5-4,few,.,TRBJ2-6
CASSPTGLETQYF,TGTGCCAGCAGCCCGACAGGGTTAGAGACCCAGTACTTC,TRBV7-7,.,TRBD1,TRBJ2-5
CASSETGWQEKLFF,TGTGCCAGCAGCGAGACAGGGTGGCAAGAAAAACTGTTTTTT,TRBV9,.,TRBD1,TRBJ1-4
CASSLQSGTQYF,TGTGCCAGTAGCCTACAATCGGGGACCCAGTACTTC,TRBV19,few,.,TRBJ2-5
CASSYEQGAGYTF,TGTGCCAGCAGTTACGAGCAGGGGGCTGGCTACACCTTC,TRBV6-5,.,TRBD1,TRBJ1-2
CASSFAGDTDTQYF,TGCGCCAGCAGCTTTGCGGGGGACACAGATACGCAGTATTTT,TRBV5-1,once,TRBD2,TRBJ2-3
CASSLAGQDTEAFF,TGCGCCAGCAGCTTGGCAGGACAGGACACTGAAGCTTTCTTT,TRBV5-1,few,TRBD1,TRBJ1-1
CASSSRLATTETQYF,TGTGCCAGCAGCTCAAGACTAGCGACGACGGAGACCCAGTACTTC,TRBV13,.,TRBD2,TRBJ2-5
CASSRDKGQGISYEQYF,TGTGCCAGCAGCCGGGACAAGGGACAGGGTATCTCCTACGAGCAGTACTTC,TRBV4-2,.,TRBD1,TRBJ2-7
CASSLERAGGGYTF,TGCGCCAGCAGCTTGGAAAGGGCAGGGGGAGGCTACACCTTC,TRBV5-1,.,TRBD1,TRBJ1-2
CASSPRGGTFNQPQHF,TGTGCCAGCAGTCCTCGGGGTGGTACGTTTAATCAGCCCCAGCATTTT,TRBV27,once,.,TRBJ1-5
CTSSQEAGPRNTGELFF,TGCACCAGCAGCCAAGAGGCGGGGCCTCGAAACACCGGGGAGCTGTTTTTT,TRBV1,.,.,TRBJ2-2
CASSQGGRLNEKLFF,TGCGCCAGCAGCCAAGGGGGCAGGCTAAATGAAAAACTGTTTTTT,TRBV4-3,many,.,TRBJ1-4
CASTLDREDPIYF,TGTGCCAGCACCCTGGACAGGGAAGACCCCATATATTTT,TRBV2,.,TRBD1,TRBJ1-3
CASSPLRGDYNEQFF,TGTGCCAGCAGCCCACTGCGGGGGGATTACAATGAGCAGTTCTTC,TRBV7-2,.,TRBD2,TRBJ2-1
CASSPLGGRETQYF,TGTGCCAGCAGCCCCCTGGGTGGCAGGGAGACCCAGTACTTC,TRBV9,few,.,TRBJ2-5
CASSPGSHEQYF,TGTGCCAGCTCACCAGGGAGCCACGAGCAGTACTTC,TRBV18,.,.,TRBJ2-7
CASSVEPQGDTEAFF,TGTGCCAGCAGCGTCGAGCCGCAGGGGGACACTGAAGCTTTCTTT,TRBV9,.,TRBD1,TRBJ1-1
CASSLRERTSGSSYEQYF,TGCGCCAGCAGCTTGCGCGAGCGGACTAGCGGGAGCTCCTACGAGCAGTACTTC,TRBV5-1,.,TRBD2,TRBJ2-7
CASSLMQAAKNIQYF,TGCGCCAGCAGCTTGATGCAGGCGGCCAAAAACATTCAGTACTTC,TRBV5-1,.,.,TRBJ2-4
CASSLDLRQGADSNQPQHF,TGTGCCAGCAGCTTAGATCTCCGACAGGGGGCAGATAGCAATCAGCCCCAGCATTTT,TRBV11-2,.,TRBD1,TRBJ1-5
CATSRDPPGRDYNSPLHF,TGTGCCACCAGCAGAGACCCCCCCGGACGGGATTATAATTCACCCCTCCACTTT,TRBV15,.,.,TRBJ1-6
CASSRDRGHEKLFF,TGCGCCAGCAGCAGGGACAGGGGGCATGAAAAACTGTTTTTT,TRBV5-1,.,TRBD1,TRBJ1-4
CASSLKGPPDRVNTEAFF,TGTGCCAGCAGCTTAAAGGGACCCCCGGACAGGGTGAACACTGAAGCTTTCTTT,TRBV7-3,.,TRBD1,TRBJ1-1
CASTFKETGVNEQFF,TGTGCCAGCACCTTTAAGGAGACAGGGGTCAATGAGCAGTTCTTC,TRBV7-9,.,TRBD1,TRBJ2-1
CASFPHRNTEAFF,TGTGCCAGCTTCCCACACCGGAACACTGAAGCTTTCTTT,TRBV2,.,.,TRBJ1-1
CASSAGDGHEKLFF,TGTGCCAGCAGCGCCGGGGATGGACATGAAAAACTGTTTTTT,TRBV7-6,.,.,TRBJ1-4